The source of this T cell receptor beta chain is a study of T cells in Graves' hyperthyroidism and ophthalmopathy. Researchers took RNA transcripts and amplified the TCR beta CDR3 regions from them. HTBI primers were employed in a first-round RT-PCR of the TCR CDR3. TCRdb ran MiXCR on the multiplex PCR reads and lists one entry per CDR3 protein. The sample lists 620,000 or so distinct CDR3 sequences; about 14% were seen once. General study results and limits: The majority of expanded thyroid clonotypes above 0.001 also appeared in blood.

This clonotype occurred many times. Its antigen is not known. Together with thyroid ultrasound, orbital computed tomography, serum thyroxine and TRAb, clinical symptoms were used for diagnoses. The PBMCs were taken from about 10 ml of fresh peripheral blood. The sequence was collected from a woman in her forties or fifties with Graves' ophthalmopathy. Sequenced: blood.

This CDR3 is CASSKASGPYNEQFF. The CDR3, as DNA: TGTGCCAGCAGCAAAGCTAGCGGACCCTACAATGAGCAGTTCTTC. V is TRBV7-9 and J is TRBJ2-1; TRBD2 matches at 7 bases. Germline values: CDR1 SEHNR, CDR2 FQNEAQ (reference sequence). CDR3 length: 15 residues. The trim removed 5 bases at V and 2 bases at J, leaving 6 bases unmatched.